The 27 T cell receptor beta chains listed next were all sequenced from one sample in a study of blood T cell repertoires in COVID-19. Using immunoSEQ multiplex PCR, the repertoire was profiled, and TCRdb retains in-frame clones only, with some absent. This table holds around 300,000 clones, about nine tenths found once. The sequenced sample was peripheral blood. Receptor source: a man aged 50-59 years with active or convalescent COVID-19.

This chain uses TRBV5-1 with TRBJ2-7; 11 positions agree with TRBD2. The length of the CDR3 is 15 residues. With 4 bases clipped from V and 6 bases from J, the junction kept 9 bases outside the gene matches. The germline gives CDR1 SGHRS, CDR2 YFSETQ. The CDR3: CASSPITSGSLEQYF. In DNA form, the CDR3 reads TGCGCCAGCAGCCCCATCACTAGCGGGAGTCTCGAGCAGTACTTC.

This clone is a singleton in its sample. The rearrangement joins TRBV2 to TRBJ2-1, with 12 nucleotides matching TRBD2. This CDR3 has 14 amino acids. CDR1 is SNHLY, CDR2 FYNNEI, per germline. V gave up 4 bases and J gave up 6 bases; unmatched junction bases: 1. CDR3 sequence (DNA): TGTGCCAGCAGTGGGACTAGCGGGGCCAATGAGCAGTTCTTC. Its translation is CASSGTSGANEQFF.

This chain connects TRBV21-1 to TRBJ2-4; TRBD1 is the table's D call, not checked against the DNA. TRBV21-1 is assigned pseudogene status. The CDR3 sequence is 20 residues long. CDR3: CASSKPKGTVLNLAKNIQYF. Written as DNA, the CDR3 is TGTGCCAGCAGCAAGCCTAAGGGGACAGTGCTAAATTTAGCCAAAAACATTCAGTACTTC.

The V call is TRBV4-1, the J call TRBJ1-2; no reliable D call. V lost 4 bases and J 7 bases, leaving 16 bases between the germline ends. The CDR3 consists of 14 residues. The germline CDR1 and CDR2 sequences are MGHRA and YSYEKL. The CDR3 coding sequence is TGCGCCAGCAGCCGGGAGTCCGAATGGCGTGGCTACACCTTC. It yields the protein CASSRESEWRGYTF.

V and J are TRBV4-3 and TRBJ1-1, with D perhaps TRBD1 (6 bases). The germline gives CDR1 LGHNA, CDR2 YSLEER. This CDR3 has 13 amino acids. V was shortened by 4 bases and J by 4 bases, with 10 bases between the two germline ends. CDR3 protein: CASSPARGTEAFF. CDR3 bases: TGCGCCAGCAGCCCTGCCAGGGGCACTGAAGCTTTCTTT.

This clone was counted once. CDR3 DNA sequence: TGTGCCAGCAGCTTAGAAATGACAGGGCACTATGGCTACACCTTC. Protein: CASSLEMTGHYGYTF. The rearrangement joins TRBV7-9 to TRBJ1-2, with 7 positions matching TRBD1. Germline lookup yields CDR1 SEHNR and CDR2 FQNEAQ (reference sequence). The CDR3 totals 15 residues. Unmatched junction bases numbered 5, after V lost 1 base and J lost 3 bases.

The chain employs TRBV3-1 (or the pseudogene TRBV3-2) and TRBJ1-1; D possibly corresponds to TRBD1 (5 bases). Germline V gene lookup returns CDR1 LGHDT and CDR2 YNNKEL (reference sequence). V lost 0 bases and J lost 10, with 12 bases in between. The CDR3 has 13 amino acids. In DNA, the CDR3 is TGTGCCAGCAGCCAAGAAGCGGGGGTGACAGCTTTCTTT. Encoded protein: CASSQEAGVTAFF.

The CDR3 DNA sequence: TGTGCCAGCAGTGACTCAGATACGCAGTATTTT. Translation gives CASSDSDTQYF. The rearrangement uses TRBV2 and TRBJ2-3; D gene uncertain. Germline lookup yields CDR1 SNHLY and CDR2 FYNNEI. The CDR3 runs 11 residues. Trimming removed 3 bases at V and 4 bases at J, with 2 bases between.

CDR3 region: CAISDSGTPPYGYTF. The CDR3 DNA is TGTGCCATCAGTGACTCCGGGACACCGCCCTATGGCTACACCTTC. The V call is TRBV10-3, the J call TRBJ1-2; maybe TRBD1 (6 bases). CDR1 ENHRY and CDR2 SYGVKD come from the germline V gene. The V and J ends lost 3 bases and 4 bases respectively, with 15 bases between them. This CDR3 region has 15 residues.

V is TRBV12-3 or TRBV12-4 and J is TRBJ2-5; tentative D call: TRBD2 (5 bases). This CDR3 contains 13 residues. The V end was cut by 4 bases, the J end by 5 bases, with 11 bases between. The CDR3, as DNA: TGTGCCAGCAGTTGGACCCCGGGGGAGACCCAGTACTTC. The encoded protein is CASSWTPGETQYF.

The chain has TRBV18 and TRBJ1-4; D is ambiguous. Germline lookup yields CDR1 KGHSH and CDR2 LQKENI. Trimming cost V 2 bases and J 5 bases, with 6 bases left between them. This CDR3 is 13 amino acids long. The CDR3 here is CASSPSENEKLFF. CDR3 nucleotide sequence: TGTGCCAGCTCACCAAGCGAAAATGAAAAACTGTTTTTT.

The chain recombines TRBV5-6 with TRBJ1-2; D unresolved. Trimming pared 2 bases from V and 4 bases from J, leaving 12 bases between. Germline V gives CDR1 SGHDT, CDR2 YYEEEE. The CDR3 totals 14 residues. In DNA, the CDR3 is TGTGCCAGCAGCTTTTTAACAGAGCTCTATGGCTACACCTTC. The encoded protein is CASSFLTELYGYTF.

The rearrangement joins TRBV2 to TRBJ1-2; D is undetermined. CDR3 length: 13 amino acids. Germline-derived CDR1 and CDR2 are SNHLY and FYNNEI. V was pared by 8 bases and J by 3 bases, with 13 bases between. CDR3 sequence reads: CASLFPGDYGYTF. CDR3 in DNA: TGTGCCAGCCTTTTCCCCGGTGACTATGGCTACACCTTC.

This clone occurred a few times. This chain joins TRBV28 and TRBJ1-2, with 7 bases aligning to TRBD1. Germline V gives CDR1 MDHEN, CDR2 SYDVKM. V lost 7 bases, J lost 8 bases, and 13 bases stayed unmatched. The CDR3 runs to 14 residues. The CDR3 region has the DNA TGTGCCAGCACCGAAATGGGGACAGAGCAGGGCTACACCTTC. This sequence encodes CASTEMGTEQGYTF.

For the CDR3, the DNA is TGTGCCAGCAGGGACAGGGGGCGCCCAGATACGCAGTATTTT. As protein: CASRDRGRPDTQYF. The chain uses TRBV28 and TRBJ2-3; 11 bases are shared with TRBD1. The junction had 3 bases not matched to a gene; V was cut back by 6 bases and J by 4 bases. The CDR3 runs to 14 residues. The V gene's germline CDR1 is MDHEN and CDR2 SYDVKM. The full variable domain, with the rest looked up from reference TRBV28 and TRBJ2-3, is DVKVTQSSRYLVKRTGEKVFLECVQDMDHENMFWYRQDPGLGLRLIYFSYDVKMKEKGDIPEGYSVSREKKERFSLILESASTNQTSMYLCASRDRGRPDTQYFGPGTRLTVL.

This rearrangement joins TRBV20-1 to TRBJ2-7; the match to TRBD1 covers 7 bases. This CDR3 has 15 residues. The V and J ends lost 3 bases and 3 bases, in that order; junction bases with no gene match: 11. Germline assignment: CDR1 DFQATT and CDR2 SNEGSKA (reference sequence). CDR3 in DNA: TGCAGTGCTAGTAACCCCCGAGGGACAGACTACGAGCAGTACTTC. Its translation is CSASNPRGTDYEQYF.

This clone was counted once. The chain is built from TRBV6-6 and TRBJ1-3; D is uncertain. The germline gives CDR1 MNHNY, CDR2 SVGAGI (reference sequence). V lost 8 bases, J lost 0 bases, and 11 bases lay in between. The CDR3 contains 14 residues. The CDR3 spells CASYEGISGNTIYF. CDR3 nucleotides: TGTGCCAGCTACGAGGGCATCTCTGGAAACACCATATATTTT.

The count of this clone is one. The gene calls are TRBV15 and TRBJ2-7; TRBD2 might be the D (6 bases). The CDR3 spans 16 residues. CDR1 and CDR2 (germline): LNHNV, YYDKDF (reference sequence). V lost 5 bases, J lost 7 bases, and 24 bases lay in between. The CDR3 DNA reads as TGTGCCACCAGCTTCGGGGGAAGGAGGGGAGCATGGGAGCAGTACTTC. Translated: CATSFGGRRGAWEQYF.

This chain links TRBV5-4 with TRBJ1-2; 7 nucleotides match TRBD1. V shed 1 base and J 8 bases; nucleotides not matched to a gene: 11. Per germline, CDR1 SGHNT and CDR2 YYREEE (reference sequence). CDR3 size: 15 residues. The CDR3 reads CASSLSRTGQGGYTF. Written as DNA, the CDR3 is TGTGCCAGCAGCTTGAGCAGGACAGGTCAGGGAGGCTACACCTTC.

This clone was picked up one time. This chain uses TRBV7-8 with TRBJ1-5, with 7 nucleotides matching TRBD1. CDR1 and CDR2 from the germline V gene are SGHVS and FQNEAQ. The length of the CDR3 is 13 residues. V lost 1 base, J lost 11 bases, and 5 bases stayed unmatched. For the CDR3, the DNA is TGTGCCAGCAGCTTAGACAGGGGATGGGCCCAGCATTTT. It encodes CASSLDRGWAQHF.

This CDR3 reads CASSYRGTTDTQYF. Written as DNA, the CDR3 is TGTGCCAGCAGTTACCGGGGGACCACAGATACGCAGTATTTT. The chain joins TRBV6-2 or TRBV6-3 to TRBJ2-3; D might be TRBD2 (6 bases). V was clipped by 2 bases and J by 2 bases, with 8 bases between them. CDR3 length equals 14 residues. Germline CDR1 reads MNHEY; CDR2 reads SVGEGT.

V and J are TRBV6-4 and TRBJ2-1; 8 nucleotides match TRBD1. Germline CDR1 reads MRHNA; CDR2 reads SNTAGT. V shed 5 bases and J 8 bases; nucleotides not matched to a gene: 11. This CDR3 region has 15 residues. The CDR3 bases are TGTGCCAGCAGTAAGGAGCAGGGGGCTCTTGATGAGCAGTTCTTC. Encoded protein: CASSKEQGALDEQFF.

The chain uses TRBV5-4 and TRBJ2-5, with TRBD1 as a possible D gene (5 bases). V was cut by 0 bases and J by 3 bases, with 15 bases left in between. Looked up from germline, CDR1 is SGHNT and CDR2 is YYREEE (reference sequence). There are 16 residues in the CDR3. CDR3 region: CASSLVIGRAEETQYF. The DNA for the CDR3 is TGTGCCAGCAGCTTGGTTATTGGCAGGGCGGAAGAGACCCAGTACTTC.

This rearrangement joins TRBV30 to TRBJ2-1, with 8 bases that match TRBD2. V lost 8 bases to trimming and J lost 5 bases; unmatched junction nucleotides: 8. Germline CDR1 reads GTSNPN; CDR2 reads SVGIG (reference sequence). This CDR3 comprises 13 residues. The CDR3 loop is CALGNGGDNEQFF. CDR3 coding DNA: TGTGCCCTAGGGAACGGGGGGGACAATGAGCAGTTCTTC.

CDR3 amino acids: CASSTIRDSRTNYGYTF. Here the CDR3 DNA reads TGTGCCAGTAGTACCATCAGGGACAGCAGAACTAACTATGGCTACACCTTC. The chain is built from TRBV19 and TRBJ1-2; 7 bases fit TRBD1. This CDR3 is built from 17 residues. Germline lookup yields CDR1 LNHDA and CDR2 SQIVND (reference sequence). J gave up 0 bases and V 4 bases, and 11 bases lay outside the gene matches. Full variable domain (remainder filled in from reference TRBV19 and TRBJ1-2): DGGITQSPKYLFRKEGQNVTLSCEQNLNHDAMYWYRQDPGQGLRLIYYSQIVNDFQKGDIAEGYSVSREKKESFPLTVTSAQKNPTAFYLCASSTIRDSRTNYGYTFGSGTRLTVV.

This chain connects TRBV18 to TRBJ2-1; TRBD2 matches 8 bases. CDR3 length: 15 residues. Per germline, CDR1 KGHSH and CDR2 LQKENI. The V and J ends lost 0 bases and 7 bases, in that order; junction bases with no gene match: 5. CDR3 region: CASSPPYGGANEQFF. As DNA, the CDR3 is TGTGCCAGCTCACCACCTTACGGGGGGGCGAATGAGCAGTTCTTC.

In its sample, this clone was seen a few times. The chain has TRBV10-1 and TRBJ1-4; TRBD1 matches 7 bases. The CDR3 consists of 14 residues. Looked up from germline, CDR1 is WNHNN and CDR2 is SYGVQD (reference sequence). J lost 4 bases, V lost 3 bases, and 2 bases had no gene match. The CDR3 coding sequence is TGCGCCAGCAGTGAAGGGACAGTTAATGAAAAACTGTTTTTT. It specifies CASSEGTVNEKLFF.